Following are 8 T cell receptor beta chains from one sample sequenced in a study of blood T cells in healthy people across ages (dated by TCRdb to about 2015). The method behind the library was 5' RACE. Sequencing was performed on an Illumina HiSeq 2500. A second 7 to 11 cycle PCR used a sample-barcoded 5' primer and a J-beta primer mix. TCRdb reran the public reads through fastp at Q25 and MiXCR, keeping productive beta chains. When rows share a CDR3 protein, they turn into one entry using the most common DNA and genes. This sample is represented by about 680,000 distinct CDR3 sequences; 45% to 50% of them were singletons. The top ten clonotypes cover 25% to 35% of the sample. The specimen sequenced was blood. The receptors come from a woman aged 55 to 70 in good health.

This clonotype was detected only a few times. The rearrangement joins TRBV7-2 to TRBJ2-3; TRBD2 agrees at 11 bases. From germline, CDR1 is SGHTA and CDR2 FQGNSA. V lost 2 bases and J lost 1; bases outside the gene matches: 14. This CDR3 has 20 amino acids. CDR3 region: CASSLSGWLAGGVGTDTQYF. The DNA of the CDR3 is TGTGCCAGCAGCTTATCCGGTTGGCTAGCGGGAGGAGTAGGCACAGATACGCAGTATTTT.

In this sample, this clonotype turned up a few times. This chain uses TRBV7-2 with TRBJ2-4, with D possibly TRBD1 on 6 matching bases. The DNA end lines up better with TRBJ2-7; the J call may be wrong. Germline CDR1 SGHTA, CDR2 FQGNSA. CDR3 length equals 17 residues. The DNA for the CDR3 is TGTGCCAGCAGCTTAAAAAGGGTGCGGAGACAGGCCCACGAGCAGTACTTC. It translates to CASSLKRVRRQAHEQYF.

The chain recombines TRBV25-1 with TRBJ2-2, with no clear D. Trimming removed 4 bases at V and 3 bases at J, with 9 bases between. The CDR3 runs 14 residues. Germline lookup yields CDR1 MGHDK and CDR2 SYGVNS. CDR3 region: CASSGFGHTGELFF. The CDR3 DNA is TGTGCCAGCAGTGGATTCGGGCACACCGGGGAGCTGTTTTTT.

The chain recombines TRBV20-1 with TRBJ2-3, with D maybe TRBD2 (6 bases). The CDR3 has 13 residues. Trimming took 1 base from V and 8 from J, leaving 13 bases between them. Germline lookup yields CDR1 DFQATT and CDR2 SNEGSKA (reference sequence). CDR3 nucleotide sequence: TGCAGTGCTAGAGCGGGAGCTCCAGGTACGCAGTATTTT. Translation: CSARAGAPGTQYF.

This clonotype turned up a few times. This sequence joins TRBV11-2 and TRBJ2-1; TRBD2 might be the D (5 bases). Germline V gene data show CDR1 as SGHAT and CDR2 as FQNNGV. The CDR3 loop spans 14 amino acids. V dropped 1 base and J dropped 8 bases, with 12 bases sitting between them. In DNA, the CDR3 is TGTGCCAGCAGCTTAGCCGGGGTGGTGGATGAGCAGTTCTTC. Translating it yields CASSLAGVVDEQFF.

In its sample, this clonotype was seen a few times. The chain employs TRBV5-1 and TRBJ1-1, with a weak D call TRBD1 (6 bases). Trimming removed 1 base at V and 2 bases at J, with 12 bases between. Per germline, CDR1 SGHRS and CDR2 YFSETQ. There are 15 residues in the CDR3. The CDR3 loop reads CASSLSGGRNTEAFF. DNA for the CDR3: TGCGCCAGCAGCTTGAGTGGGGGGCGAAACACTGAAGCTTTCTTT.

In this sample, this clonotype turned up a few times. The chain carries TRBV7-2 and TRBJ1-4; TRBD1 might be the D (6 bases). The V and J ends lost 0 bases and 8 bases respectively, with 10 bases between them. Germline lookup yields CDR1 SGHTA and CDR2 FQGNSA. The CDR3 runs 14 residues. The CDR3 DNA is TGTGCCAGCAGCTTAGCAGGGGGTAGGGAAAAACTGTTTTTT. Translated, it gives CASSLAGGREKLFF.

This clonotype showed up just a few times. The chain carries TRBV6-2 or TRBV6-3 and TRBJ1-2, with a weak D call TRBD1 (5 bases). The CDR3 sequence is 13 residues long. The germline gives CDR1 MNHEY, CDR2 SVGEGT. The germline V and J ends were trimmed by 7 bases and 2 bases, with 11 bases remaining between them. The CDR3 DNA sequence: TGTGCCAGCAACCAGCGGGGGAACTATGGCTACACCTTC. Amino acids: CASNQRGNYGYTF.